These T cell receptor beta chains were read from a single sample in a study of patients and donors after allogeneic stem cell transplantation. TCRdb fed the RT-PCR reads into MiXCR, producing one record per CDR3 protein. The profile shows 900,000 to 1,000,000 distinct CDR3 sequences, about a sixth of them singletons. Sequenced: blood, either unsorted or a sorted T cell fraction (not recorded which). Source of these receptors: a human donor who was either an allogeneic HSCT recipient or a stem cell or donor lymphocyte infusion donor (not recorded which). It is not recorded whose cells these are; they may come from a transplant donor. Both conserved end residues are trimmed from each CDR3.

v_call cdr3_aa
TRBV20-1 SATSDGGDEQY
TRBV15 ATSRERPGGGSYNEQF
TRBV3-1 ASSQERGSGELF
TRBV10-3 AINRGLNQETQY
TRBV5-5 ASSRQGQGYTEAF
TRBV12-3/TRBV12-4 ASSPEGYVRTGQY
TRBV12-3/TRBV12-4 ASSLLAPSGELF
TRBV12-5 ASGLVTLKNNEQF
TRBV3-1 ASSPGLAGDQYNEQF
TRBV20-1 SARAFSGGGASTDTQY
TRBV5-1 ASSFGPNFSYEQY
TRBV7-9 ASSLGEAGAGYT
TRBV10-3 AISETSGINEQF
TRBV5-1 ASSLTGPNTEAF
TRBV6-2/TRBV6-3 ASSYSRRTQTYGYT
TRBV7-9 ASCGDGFTQY
TRBV10-3 AIGPSKVTSRRYT
TRBV10-2 ASTKVDEQY
TRBV29-1 SVVLGAHEQY
TRBV10-3 AISESRTSSYNEQF
TRBV4-2 ASSPSSGGHRSGELF
TRBV5-1 ASSSSGRGYEQY
TRBV30 AWSVPGQVYLF
TRBV7-9 ASIPVGSSYNEQF
TRBV6-2/TRBV6-3 ASSRENYGYT
TRBV6-5 ASSYSARGPYEQY
TRBV3-1 ASSPGSQRGEQF
TRBV7-9 ASSVTGVGEKLF
TRBV7-2 ASQGQVNQPQH
TRBV5-1 ASSFTQDRAGGYGYT
TRBV20-1 SARDQLVDGYT
TRBV29-1 SVENRRNEKLF
TRBV6-5 ASSYGRGSTDTQY
TRBV12-3/TRBV12-4 ASKSTSGWTKNIQY
TRBV10-3 ATRGFGTGANNEQF
TRBV19 ASSIEGRKNTEAF
TRBV15 ATSSRGNSNSGNTIY
TRBV5-1 ASSVDIKVNTEAF
TRBV6-1 ASSRQGHSPLH
TRBV7-9 ASSLFRDGIYEQY
TRBV5-4 ASRWTSGGIPGDTQY
TRBV20-1 SAQDSGADTQY
TRBV11-2 ASSLVFRLAGSSYNEQF
TRBV5-5 ASILTGAPYNEQF
TRBV12-3/TRBV12-4 ASSFMLGGDTEAF
TRBV9 ASSVGDVQLKYEQY
TRBV12-3/TRBV12-4 ASTPGDRGPFYT
TRBV7-3 ASSPRFPAGELF
TRBV5-6 ASSFWTEDYEQY
TRBV5-8 ASSLFGLGETDYEQY
TRBV6-2/TRBV6-3 ASSARRDSYEQY
TRBV4-3 ASSQARTSGNTIY
TRBV28 ASSLGQRGANEQF
TRBV7-8 ASSLAPANQPQH